This entry describes one T cell receptor beta chain. What it binds is not known. V dropped 2 bases and J dropped 5 bases, with 6 bases sitting between them. Germline V lookup: CDR1 LGHNA, CDR2 YNFKEQ. CDR3 length equals 12 residues. These data belong to a study of identical twins. cDNA carried unique molecular identifiers, and a universal primer site was added by template switching. MiXCR, applied by TCRdb to the 5' RACE reads, yields one record per CDR3 protein. The sample consists of roughly 18,000 distinct CDR3 sequences, approximately 71% of them appearing once. The study, taken as a whole, reports: Twin pairs had excess sharing that was weaker in beta out-of-frame sequences.

The TCR originated in a young woman in good health. This table probably holds off-target reads from a library built for another chain. This rearrangement joins TRBV4-2 to TRBJ1-1, with D hard to call. The sequencing sample was made of memory (CD45RO+) T cells sorted from blood. Written as DNA, the CDR3 is TGTGCCAGCAGCCAACCCGCAACTGAAGCTTTCTTT. Amino acid sequence: CASSQPATEAFF.